This T cell receptor beta chain was recovered during a study of cytomegalovirus exposure and HLA in healthy donors. The germline gives CDR1 SGHDT, CDR2 YYEEEE. CDR3 length equals 15 residues. Unmatched junction bases numbered 14, after V lost 4 bases and J lost 7 bases. The protocol was immunoSEQ multiplex PCR, while the TCRdb copy is restricted to in-frame clones and leaves out a portion. The profile shows around 100,000 clones, approximately 94% of them singletons. V usage is TRBV5-6 and J usage is TRBJ2-7, with 7 bases aligning to TRBD1. Source material: PBMCs. The clonotype comes from a woman aged 18-35 years in good health and CMV-seronegative. CDR3 bases: TGTGCCAGCAGCCCGGACAGGCCCCGTGATGATGAGCAGTACTTC. Translated: CASSPDRPRDDEQYF.